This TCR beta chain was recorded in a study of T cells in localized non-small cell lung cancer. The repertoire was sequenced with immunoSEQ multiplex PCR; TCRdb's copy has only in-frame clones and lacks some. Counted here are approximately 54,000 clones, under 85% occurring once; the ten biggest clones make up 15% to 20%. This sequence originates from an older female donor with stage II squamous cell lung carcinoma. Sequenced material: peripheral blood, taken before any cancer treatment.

CDR3 protein: CASSPRAGYEQYF. DNA for the CDR3: TGTGCCAGCAGCCCCCGTGCAGGGTACGAGCAGTACTTC. This chain uses TRBV7-9 with TRBJ2-7, with a tentative D call TRBD1 (5 bases). V dropped 5 bases and J dropped 4 bases, with 12 bases sitting between them. The CDR3 contains 13 residues. Germline V gene lookup returns CDR1 SEHNR and CDR2 FQNEAQ (reference sequence).